One and the same sample provided the 16 T cell receptor beta chains below, sequenced in a study of cytomegalovirus exposure and HLA in healthy donors listed by TCRdb under 2017. Receptor amplification or capture employed the immunoSEQ multiplex PCR assay. For the multiplex PCR, a mixture combining 60 forward primers for TCR Vbeta segments and 13 reverse primers for TCR Jbeta segments was used. TCRdb retrieved this table from immuneACCESS and kept in-frame rearrangements only. Not all clones are present; in checked studies, unresolved V genes account for under half, and no reason is known for the remainder. For this sample, the table gives 200,000 to 250,000 clones. Of the sample, 0.9% to 1.4% is held by the ten largest clones. Source material: PBMCs. The receptors come from a girl aged 2 to 9 in good health and CMV-seropositive.

The V gene is TRBV15, the J gene TRBJ1-3; 7 bases agree with TRBD1. The germline V gene encodes CDR1 LNHNV and CDR2 YYDKDF (reference sequence). The CDR3 is made up of 16 amino acids. The V gene end was trimmed by 0 bases and the J gene end by 4 bases; junction bases not matched to a gene: 6. The CDR3 spells CATSRDPTGVGNTIYF. The CDR3 DNA sequence: TGTGCCACCAGCAGAGACCCCACAGGGGTAGGAAACACCATATATTTT. Together with reference TRBV15 and TRBJ1-3, the CDR3 gives the full variable domain: DAMVIQNPRYQVTQFGKPVTLSCSQTLNHNVMYWYQQKSSQAPKLLFHYYDKDFNNEADTPDNFQSRRPNTSFCFLDIRSPGLGDTAMYLCATSRDPTGVGNTIYFGEGSWLTVV.

This chain links TRBV19 with TRBJ2-7; a weak D match, TRBD2 (6 bases). Germline V gene data show CDR1 as LNHDA and CDR2 as SQIVND (reference sequence). The V and J ends lost 9 bases and 0 bases respectively, with 27 bases between them. The length of the CDR3 is 18 residues. The CDR3 is CASPRVPCRDFSSYEQYF. CDR3 bases: TGTGCCAGCCCCCGGGTACCATGTCGGGACTTTAGCTCCTACGAGCAGTACTTC.

The chain links TRBV11-2 to TRBJ2-4; 7 bases are shared with TRBD2. The CDR3 is 16 amino acids. Germline CDR1 reads SGHAT; CDR2 reads FQNNGV. With 4 bases clipped from V and 0 bases from J, the junction kept 6 bases outside the gene matches. CDR3 DNA: TGTGCCAGCAGCTCCGGGGGGATTCTAGCCAAAAACATTCAGTACTTC. Translation gives CASSSGGILAKNIQYF. The full variable domain, completed using reference TRBV11-2 and TRBJ2-4, is EAGVAQSPRYKIIEKRQSVAFWCNPISGHATLYWYQQILGQGPKLLIQFQNNGVVDDSQLPKDRFSAERLKGVDSTLKIQPAKLEDSAVYLCASSSGGILAKNIQYFGAGTRLSVL.

The V call is TRBV28, the J call TRBJ2-2; the match to TRBD2 covers 11 bases. The J segment lost 10 bases and the V segment lost 2 bases, leaving 27 bases of the junction unmatched. This CDR3 has 22 amino acids. Germline CDR1 reads MDHEN; CDR2 reads SYDVKM. Here the CDR3 DNA reads TGTGCCAGCAGTTTAAGTGGTGTCGGACAGTTACCCGCTTTGGGACTAGCGGAGGAGCTGTTTTTT. It yields the protein CASSLSGVGQLPALGLAEELFF.

The chain carries TRBV27 and TRBJ1-1; maybe TRBD1 (5 bases). Germline V CDR1 and CDR2: MNHEY, SMNVEV (reference sequence). The CDR3 loop spans 13 amino acids. Between the trimmed V and J ends, which lost 5 bases and 5 bases, there was a span of 12 bases. CDR3 in DNA: TGTGCCAGCAGTGCACAGGATGAAACTGAAGCTTTCTTT. It encodes CASSAQDETEAFF.

This chain's CDR3 is CASSLGEVGRVFF. CDR3 bases: TGCGCCAGCAGCTTGGGGGAAGTCGGGAGGGTTTTCTTT. The chain combines TRBV5-1 with TRBJ1-1; the D is unclear. Germline assignment: CDR1 SGHRS and CDR2 YFSETQ. This CDR3 spans 13 amino acids. Between the trimmed V and J ends, which lost 0 bases and 13 bases, there was a span of 16 bases. Supplemented by reference TRBV5-1 and TRBJ1-1, the full variable domain reads KAGVTQTPRYLIKTRGQQVTLSCSPISGHRSVSWYQQTPGQGLQFLFEYFSETQRNKGNFPGRFSGRQFSNSRSEMNVSTLELGDSALYLCASSLGEVGRVFFGQGTRLTVV.

This chain uses TRBV7-9 with TRBJ2-1; 11 nucleotides align to TRBD2. Germline values: CDR1 SEHNR, CDR2 FQNEAQ (reference sequence). Trimming at V came to 5 bases and at J to 10 bases, leaving 10 bases not matched to a gene. The CDR3 spans 15 residues. CDR3 amino acids: CASSPTSGKRREQFF. The CDR3 DNA reads as TGTGCCAGCAGCCCGACTAGCGGGAAAAGGAGAGAGCAGTTCTTC.

The V and J genes are TRBV5-4 and TRBJ2-2, with 7 bases matching TRBD2. The CDR3 runs 13 residues. Germline assignment: CDR1 SGHNT and CDR2 YYREEE (reference sequence). V was pared by 2 bases and J by 5 bases, with 0 bases of the junction left unmatched. The CDR3 region is CASSLLATGELFF. The CDR3 region has the DNA TGTGCCAGCAGCTTACTAGCGACCGGGGAGCTGTTTTTT.

The rearrangement uses TRBV5-6 and TRBJ2-2, with D uncertain. Trimming left V 2 bases short and J 4 bases short, with 9 bases between. CDR3 size: 14 residues. Germline CDR1 is SGHDT and CDR2 is YYEEEE. This chain's CDR3 is CASSLQTITGELFF. In nucleotides, the CDR3 is TGTGCCAGCAGCTTACAGACGATCACCGGGGAGCTGTTTTTT.

The V call is TRBV4-2, the J call TRBJ2-2, with a tentative D call TRBD2 (5 bases). V lost 4 bases and J lost 1, with 13 bases in between. This CDR3 is 16 amino acids long. Germline V gene data show CDR1 as LGHNA and CDR2 as YNFKEQ. CDR3 sequence reads: CASSPRAAENTGELFF. The CDR3 region has the DNA TGTGCCAGCAGCCCAAGAGCAGCGGAGAACACCGGGGAGCTGTTTTTT.

This chain uses TRBV6-5 with TRBJ2-1; 8 nucleotides match TRBD2. V dropped 2 bases and J dropped 15; count of bases not matched to a gene: 9. The CDR3 length is 13 residues. CDR1 MNHEY and CDR2 SVGAGI come from the germline V gene. In DNA form, the CDR3 reads TGTGCCAGCAGTTACGCTCCCCTAGCGGGTCGGTTCTTC. Translation gives CASSYAPLAGRFF.

The V call is TRBV28, the J call TRBJ2-2; tentatively, D is TRBD2 (5 bases). The CDR3 extends over 12 amino acids. V lost 7 bases to trimming and J lost 9 bases, with 12 bases between them. Germline V gene data show CDR1 as MDHEN and CDR2 as SYDVKM. The CDR3 coding sequence is TGTGCCAGCAAAGAGGGTGGTTGGGAGCTGTTTTTT. As protein: CASKEGGWELFF.

The CDR3 reads CASKPTAFRSYEQYF. In DNA, the CDR3 is TGTGCCAGTAAACCGACAGCCTTCCGCTCCTACGAGCAGTACTTC. The V gene is TRBV19, the J gene TRBJ2-5; D perhaps matches TRBD1 (5 bases). The J call may be in error: the DNA end matches TRBJ2-7 better. Per the germline V gene, CDR1 is LNHDA and CDR2 is SQIVND (reference sequence). This CDR3 has 15 amino acids.

V is TRBV29-1 and J is TRBJ2-3, with TRBD1 as a possible D gene (6 bases). Per the germline V gene, CDR1 is SQVTM and CDR2 is ANQGSEA. V lost 4 bases and J 0 bases, leaving 11 bases between the germline ends. The CDR3 is 14 residues long. The CDR3 DNA reads TGCAGCGTTGCCCGGACAGCTAGCACAGATACGCAGTATTTT. Protein: CSVARTASTDTQYF.

The V call is TRBV7-2, the J call TRBJ2-5; D is ambiguous. Trimming pared 1 base from V and 4 bases from J, leaving 10 bases between. This CDR3 is 14 amino acids long. From germline, CDR1 is SGHTA and CDR2 FQGNSA. The CDR3 protein is CASSLGSVIETQYF. The CDR3 DNA reads as TGTGCCAGCAGCTTAGGGTCAGTTATAGAGACCCAGTACTTC.

The V gene is TRBV29-1, the J gene TRBJ2-2, with unresolved D. Trimming stripped 4 bases from V and 4 bases from J, with 10 bases between. Germline assignment: CDR1 SQVTM and CDR2 ANQGSEA. The CDR3 loop spans 13 amino acids. The CDR3 reads CSVATLLTGELFF. The CDR3 nucleotides read TGCAGCGTTGCTACCCTTCTCACCGGGGAGCTGTTTTTT.